The 24 T cell receptor beta chains in this list originate from one sample, sequenced in a study of cytomegalovirus exposure and HLA in healthy donors. The study ran its PCR with 60 Vbeta and 13 Jbeta primers. Measured with immunoSEQ multiplex PCR; TCRdb has only the in-frame clones, and not every one. The sample yields around 33,000 clones, around 76% seen once. The sample was PBMCs. These receptors were obtained from a woman aged 30 to 39 in good health and CMV-seropositive.

This chain connects TRBV30 to TRBJ2-7; 10 nucleotides align to TRBD1. Germline V lookup: CDR1 GTSNPN, CDR2 SVGIG (reference sequence). The CDR3 extends over 13 amino acids. The ends lost 5 bases at V and 5 bases at J; junction bases unmatched: 6. CDR3 loop: CAWDRDRGNEQYF. CDR3 in DNA: TGTGCCTGGGACCGGGACAGGGGTAACGAGCAGTACTTC.

The chain joins TRBV7-3 to TRBJ2-1; D gene uncertain. CDR1 and CDR2 from the germline V gene are SGHTA and FQGTGA. V lost 0 bases and J lost 0, with 18 bases in between. CDR3 size: 19 residues. The CDR3 DNA is TGTGCCAGCAGCTTAACGTCGGTCAGACTCACCAACTCCTACAATGAGCAGTTCTTC. This translates into CASSLTSVRLTNSYNEQFF.

This clone was picked up one time. This chain uses TRBV7-8 with TRBJ1-2; TRBD1 aligns across 12 bases. V dropped 5 bases and J dropped 4; count of bases not matched to a gene: 14. CDR3 length: 18 residues. Per the germline V gene, CDR1 is SGHVS and CDR2 is FQNEAQ. CDR3 in amino acids: CASSPAGQGASKIYGYTF. The DNA for the CDR3 is TGTGCCAGCAGCCCAGCGGGACAGGGGGCCTCAAAGATCTATGGCTACACCTTC. The full variable domain, in which reference TRBV7-8 and TRBJ1-2 provide the parts outside the CDR3, is GAGVSQSPRYKVAKRGQDVALRCDPISGHVSLFWYQQALGQGPEFLTYFQNEAQLDKSGLPSDRFFAERPEGSVSTLKIQRTQQEDSAVYLCASSPAGQGASKIYGYTFGSGTRLTVV.

The chain employs TRBV7-3 and TRBJ1-1; D is perhaps TRBD1 (5 bases). This CDR3 comprises 13 residues. Germline V gene lookup returns CDR1 SGHTA and CDR2 FQGTGA. The V end was cut by 8 bases, the J end by 1 base, with 11 bases between. CDR3 DNA sequence: TGTGCCAGCGGCGGGGCTGCGAACACTGAAGCTTTCTTT. Translation: CASGGAANTEAFF.

V usage is TRBV9 and J usage is TRBJ1-4; D perhaps matches TRBD1 (5 bases). Per the germline V gene, CDR1 is SGDLS and CDR2 is YYNGEE. The CDR3 extends over 17 amino acids. V lost 4 bases and J lost 5, with 21 bases in between. The DNA of the CDR3 is TGTGCCAGCAGCCCCCGGACCACCAGGGCGAAGAATGAAAAACTGTTTTTT. Amino acid sequence: CASSPRTTRAKNEKLFF.

This clone was recorded a few times. The J gene is TRBJ1-3, the V gene TRBV5-1; D is unclear. Germline V lookup: CDR1 SGHRS, CDR2 YFSETQ. The CDR3 consists of 15 residues. Trimming shortened V by 0 bases and J by 0 bases, and 7 bases separated the two germline ends. The CDR3 DNA is TGCGCCAGCAGCTTGGAAGCGTTCTCTGGAAACACCATATATTTT. It yields the protein CASSLEAFSGNTIYF.

The chain couples TRBV29-1 to TRBJ2-6, with 10 bases matching TRBD2. Germline V gene lookup returns CDR1 SQVTM and CDR2 ANQGSEA. The CDR3 spans 18 residues. Germline trimming cut 4 bases from V and 0 bases from J; bases unmatched to any gene: 9. CDR3 nucleotides: TGCAGCGTTGCTAGCGGGAGCGGCTACCTCTCTGGGGCCAACGTCCTGACTTTC. Translated: CSVASGSGYLSGANVLTF.

A word on this clone: A junction end diverges from the germline sequence, so it may reflect a read error. This sample also contains other DNA sequences that code for the same CDR3. The chain is built from TRBV7-8 and TRBJ1-1; D gene ambiguous. Germline lookup yields CDR1 SGHVS and CDR2 FQNEAQ. This CDR3 is built from 15 residues. Here the CDR3 reads CASSLEGGWSTEAFF. The CDR3 DNA reads as TGTGCCAGCAGCTTAGAAGGAGGGTGGAGCACTGAGGCTTTCTTT.

This rearrangement joins TRBV9 to TRBJ1-2, with 7 bases matching TRBD1. Trimming took 4 bases from V and 2 from J; bases not matched to a gene: 5. The CDR3 spans 14 residues. Germline V lookup: CDR1 SGDLS, CDR2 YYNGEE. The CDR3 region has the DNA TGTGCCAGCAGCCCCCGCAGGGGGAACTATGGCTACACCTTC. It codes for CASSPRRGNYGYTF.

The J gene is TRBJ2-7, the V gene TRBV7-9; tentative D call: TRBD1 (5 bases). The CDR3 is made up of 15 amino acids. Trimming took off 3 bases at V and 2 bases at J, with 14 bases between the two ends. Per the germline V gene, CDR1 is SEHNR and CDR2 is FQNEAQ (reference sequence). CDR3 protein: CASSFVRAGPYEQYF. The DNA for the CDR3 is TGTGCCAGCAGCTTTGTTCGGGCAGGGCCCTACGAGCAGTACTTC. The full variable domain, in which reference TRBV7-9 and TRBJ2-7 provide the parts outside the CDR3, is DTGVSQNPRHKITKRGQNVTFRCDPISEHNRLYWYRQTLGQGPEFLTYFQNEAQLEKSRLLSDRFSAERPKGSFSTLEIQRTEQGDSAMYLCASSFVRAGPYEQYFGPGTRLTVT.

In its sample, this clone was seen a few times. The V gene is TRBV18, the J gene TRBJ2-5; 8 bases fit TRBD2. TRBJ2-7 explains the end of the DNA better; the J call may be wrong. CDR1 is KGHSH, CDR2 LQKENI, per germline. CDR3 length: 16 residues. CDR3 amino acids: CASSPKGGTSQYEQYF. The CDR3 DNA reads TGTGCCAGCTCACCGAAAGGCGGGACTAGTCAGTACGAGCAGTACTTC.

The chain employs TRBV7-2 and TRBJ2-7, with 9 positions matching TRBD2. The CDR3 is made up of 16 amino acids. The germline CDR1 and CDR2 sequences are SGHTA and FQGNSA. V gave up 2 bases and J gave up 6 bases; unmatched junction bases: 11. Written as DNA, the CDR3 is TGTGCCAGCAGCTTAATGCCGCTGGGCGGGAGGGTCGAGCAGTACTTC. This translates into CASSLMPLGGRVEQYF.

The chain links TRBV5-1 to TRBJ2-1; 9 positions agree with TRBD2. Looked up from germline, CDR1 is SGHRS and CDR2 is YFSETQ. This CDR3 region has 18 residues. V shed 3 bases, J shed 8 bases, and the junction held 18 bases outside the gene matches. The CDR3 DNA reads as TGCGCCAGCAGCTCGGTTCCGATGGGGACTAGCATCCGGGATGAGCAGTTCTTC. Protein product: CASSSVPMGTSIRDEQFF.

The CDR3 DNA reads TGTGCCAGCACCCCCCCCATAGCGGGAGTACCCCGAAGTGGTGAGCAGTTCTTC. Translated, it gives CASTPPIAGVPRSGEQFF. This sequence joins TRBV7-8 and TRBJ2-1; 9 bases map to TRBD2. This CDR3 has 18 residues. The germline V gene has CDR1 SGHVS and CDR2 FQNEAQ. With V trimmed by 7 bases and J by 9 bases, 22 bases remained unmatched. The full variable domain, rest sourced from reference TRBV7-8 and TRBJ2-1, is GAGVSQSPRYKVAKRGQDVALRCDPISGHVSLFWYQQALGQGPEFLTYFQNEAQLDKSGLPSDRFFAERPEGSVSTLKIQRTQQEDSAVYLCASTPPIAGVPRSGEQFFGPGTRLTVL.

This chain joins TRBV9 and TRBJ2-1, with 10 bases lining up with TRBD1. The germline gives CDR1 SGDLS, CDR2 YYNGEE. V was pared by 4 bases and J by 3 bases, with 4 bases of the junction left unmatched. The CDR3 has 15 residues. The CDR3 reads CASSPGTGVYNEQFF. As DNA, the CDR3 is TGTGCCAGCAGCCCCGGGACAGGGGTCTACAATGAGCAGTTCTTC.

This rearrangement joins TRBV6-5 to TRBJ1-2, with D possibly being TRBD1 (5 bases). The CDR3 spans 13 residues. Germline V CDR1 and CDR2: MNHEY, SVGAGI. Trimming took off 1 base at V and 8 bases at J, with 11 bases between the two ends. CDR3 coding DNA: TGTGCCAGCAGTTACTTGGGGCTAAAGGGCTACACCTTC. This sequence encodes CASSYLGLKGYTF.

The rearrangement joins TRBV29-1 to TRBJ2-7, with 7 bases fitting TRBD2. Germline CDR1 is SQVTM and CDR2 is ANQGSEA. This CDR3 region has 13 residues. V was pared by 5 bases and J by 5 bases, with 9 bases of the junction left unmatched. The CDR3 here is CSVLRTSYDEQYF. The CDR3 bases are TGCAGCGTTTTAAGGACTAGTTATGACGAGCAGTACTTC.

The V and J genes are TRBV7-6 and TRBJ1-1; perhaps TRBD1 as D (5 bases). Between the trimmed V and J ends, which lost 1 base and 4 bases, there was a span of 13 bases. There are 15 residues in the CDR3. Germline CDR1 reads SGHVS; CDR2 reads FNYEAQ. As DNA, the CDR3 is TGTGCCAGCAGCTTAGAGACGGGGAGGGGCACTGAAGCTTTCTTT. It specifies CASSLETGRGTEAFF.

The V gene is TRBV7-8, the J gene TRBJ1-6; D gene unclear. With 1 base removed from V and 6 bases from J, the gap between germline ends came to 10 bases. CDR3 length: 15 amino acids. The V gene's germline CDR1 is SGHVS and CDR2 FQNEAQ. Here the CDR3 DNA reads TGTGCCAGCAGCTTAGTTTCGGGGAGTAATTCACCCCTCCACTTT. Amino acids: CASSLVSGSNSPLHF.

The J gene is TRBJ2-1, the V gene TRBV5-5, with a possible D match to TRBD2 (5 bases). CDR1 and CDR2 from the germline V gene are SGHKS and YYEKEE (reference sequence). The CDR3 runs to 15 residues. V gave up 1 base and J gave up 2 bases, with 10 bases separating them. CDR3 region: CASSLRQTTYNEQFF. As DNA, the CDR3 is TGTGCCAGCAGCTTGCGTCAGACTACCTACAATGAGCAGTTCTTC.

For this clone: At one end, the junction sequence differs from germline, possibly due to a read error. V usage is TRBV6-5 and J usage is TRBJ2-1; 8 bases line up with TRBD1. The V gene's germline CDR1 is MNHEY and CDR2 SVGAGI. This CDR3 is 12 amino acids long. This CDR3 reads CASSSSTGVSIF. The CDR3 nucleotides read TGTGCCAGCAGTTCGTCGACAGGGGTCTCGATCTTC.

This clone is labeled hyperexpanded. This rearrangement joins TRBV5-1 to TRBJ1-3; TRBD1 agrees at 9 bases. V was clipped by 4 bases and J by 1 base; unmatched bases: 6. Germline CDR1 and CDR2: SGHRS and YFSETQ. The CDR3 consists of 16 residues. CDR3 nucleotide sequence: TGCGCCAGCAGCCCAGGGACAGGGCAGTCTGGAAACACCATATATTTT. It specifies CASSPGTGQSGNTIYF.

The chain combines TRBV5-4 with TRBJ2-1, with TRBD1 identical over 11 bases. CDR1 is SGHNT, CDR2 YYREEE, per germline (reference sequence). The CDR3 runs 14 residues. V lost 6 bases to trimming and J lost 5 bases; unmatched junction nucleotides: 4. The CDR3 sequence is CASTQDRGHNEQFF. Here the CDR3 DNA reads TGTGCCAGCACCCAGGACAGGGGGCACAATGAGCAGTTCTTC.

This clone has only one observation. This chain uses TRBV6-1 with TRBJ2-7; D is perhaps TRBD2 (6 bases). V lost 1 base and J 1 base, leaving 17 bases between the germline ends. There are 17 residues in the CDR3. The germline gives CDR1 MNHNS, CDR2 SASEGT. CDR3 in DNA: TGTGCCAGCAGTGAAGTACGGAGACTAGGTGGATCCTACGAGCAGTACTTC. It is translated as CASSEVRRLGGSYEQYF.